The source of this T cell receptor beta chain is a study of T cells expressing NK-cell markers (dated by TCRdb to about 2020). In the study overall: In sorted CD3+CD56+NKG2C+, CD3+CD56+NKG2C- and CD3+CD56-NKG2C+ T-cell subsets from several donors, TCR beta-chain repertoires were profiled. Randomly selected healthy volunteers, three men and five women, were used as the eight sequenced donors. Libraries were sequenced as 2 x 150 bp reads on Illumina HiSeq 2000/2500, MiSeq or NextSeq. Of the eight sequenced donors, seven were found to be HCMV-seropositive and one was found to be HCMV-seronegative.

Overall study outcomes, separate from this receptor: Those dominant clonotypes were again the most abundant among CD3+CD56-NKG2C+ cells in a few donors, at roughly 25-65%. It remained unclear whether the expanded NKG2C-expressing T cell clones were specific for HCMV antigens. For over five donors, the dominant CD3+CD56+NKG2C+ clonotypes were among the top 10 CD8+ clonotypes and accounted for about 1.0-7.0% of CD8+ T cells.

Instrument on record: Illumina HiSeq 2000. 5'RACE template switching, by which a universal primer site and unique molecular identifiers were added, was used to make TCR beta cDNA libraries. cDNA synthesis was primed from the TCR beta constant segment, followed by two successive PCR amplification steps. Per the original workflow: MIGEC was used to demultiplex reads and group reads by UMI, and MiTCR was used to assemble and quantify clonotypes. To remove erroneous sequences, TCR cDNA sequences were retained only when supported by two or more reads. The tcR package was used for downstream repertoire analysis, with clonotypes matched between fractions based on CDR3 nucleotide sequence plus V segment. Antigen specificity was annotated against VDJdb with VDJmatch, allowing one amino acid substitution in CDR3. With the reads reprocessed by TCRdb, a single entry stands for each CDR3 protein sequence and no DNA is reported. TCRdb's processing, not the authors' own work, is the source of the V and J calls. This sample's table lists a few hundred thousand distinct CDR3 sequences. The top ten clones comprise about 1.5% of the sample.

HCMV serostatus was determined by detecting HCMV-specific IgG in serum with a commercial ELISA kit. Ficoll density gradient centrifugation was used to isolate peripheral blood mononuclear cells from blood. Reading from cysteine to phenylalanine, the CDR3 counts 14 amino acids. There is no recorded DNA. CDR1 and CDR2, looked up from the germline V gene (reference sequence), are MNHEY and SMNVEV. Regarding this clonotype: Its cognate antigen has yet to be identified.

Sequenced sample: blood T cells: a sorted CD56 or NKG2C T cell subset, CD4+ or CD8+ T cells, or bulk PBMC T cells (not recorded which). The chain uses TRBV27 and TRBJ2-4; TCRdb designates TRBD2, a call that cannot be tested without DNA. This TCR derives from a woman aged 45-65 years in good health. Donor details come from another sample of the same person, matched by shared clones. CDR3 sequence: CASRKAGGGNIQYF.